A selection of T cell receptor beta chains follows, all from one sample in a study of blood T cell repertoires in COVID-19. Measured with immunoSEQ multiplex PCR; TCRdb has only the in-frame clones, and not every one. Found here are over 130,000 clones, about nine tenths of them singletons; the top ten hold 9.5% to 12%. The sample taken for sequencing was peripheral blood. Every receptor here comes from a woman older than 75 with acute or convalescent COVID-19. The CDR3 runs from the conserved cysteine through the conserved F or W. A D gene is named only where the DNA matches it firmly. Not all rows give a size; the values are once, few, many and, for expanded clones, a class.

d_gene: TRBD1
v_gene: TRBV11-3
abundance: NA
j_gene: TRBJ2-5
CDR3nt: TGTGCCAGCAGCCCTCGGGACGCCAGGGGGATCCAGTACTTC
CDR3aa: CASSPRDARGIQYF

d_gene: NA
v_gene: TRBV5-1
abundance: NA
j_gene: TRBJ1-5
CDR3nt: TGCGCCAGCGCCCTAGCGTTCAATCAGCCCCAGCATTTT
CDR3aa: CASALAFNQPQHF

d_gene: TRBD1
v_gene: TRBV7-8
abundance: NA
j_gene: TRBJ2-7
CDR3nt: TGTGCCAGCAGACGAGCCGGGACAGGGAGCTCCTACGAGCAGTACTTC
CDR3aa: CASRRAGTGSSYEQYF

d_gene: NA
v_gene: TRBV4-2
abundance: NA
j_gene: TRBJ1-1
CDR3nt: TGTGCCAGCAGCCAAGGACAGGCCGTGAACACTGAAGCTTTCTTT
CDR3aa: CASSQGQAVNTEAFF

d_gene: TRBD1
v_gene: TRBV7-3
abundance: NA
j_gene: TRBJ2-7
CDR3nt: TGTGCCAGCAGCTCAACGGGACAGGGCGACGAGCAGTACTTC
CDR3aa: CASSSTGQGDEQYF

d_gene: TRBD2
v_gene: TRBV4-1
abundance: NA
j_gene: TRBJ2-7
CDR3nt: TGCGCCAGCAGCCAAGATGCGACTAGCGGGGCAACCTACGAGCAGTACTTC
CDR3aa: CASSQDATSGATYEQYF

d_gene: NA
v_gene: TRBV18
abundance: NA
j_gene: TRBJ2-2
CDR3nt: TGTGCCAGCTCACAGACACAGGGCGACACCGGGGAGCTGTTTTTT
CDR3aa: CASSQTQGDTGELFF

d_gene: TRBD1
v_gene: TRBV2
abundance: NA
j_gene: TRBJ1-5
CDR3nt: TGTGCCAGCAGTACACAGGGGCGGAATCAGCCCCAGCATTTT
CDR3aa: CASSTQGRNQPQHF

d_gene: NA
v_gene: TRBV9
abundance: few
j_gene: TRBJ1-6
CDR3nt: TGTGCCAGCAGCCCCTGGGGGGGAAGTTCACCCCTCCACTTT
CDR3aa: CASSPWGGSSPLHF

d_gene: TRBD1
v_gene: TRBV6-6
abundance: NA
j_gene: TRBJ2-1
CDR3nt: TGTGCCAGCACCAACGGGGGCAGGGGGCTGTGGAATGAGCAGTTCTTC
CDR3aa: CASTNGGRGLWNEQFF

d_gene: NA
v_gene: TRBV5-1
abundance: NA
j_gene: TRBJ1-4
CDR3nt: TGCGCCAGCAGCACGGCCCTCCAGGGGACTAATGAAAAACTGTTTTTT
CDR3aa: CASSTALQGTNEKLFF

d_gene: TRBD1
v_gene: TRBV5-1
abundance: NA
j_gene: TRBJ1-5
CDR3nt: TGCGCCAGCAGCACGGGACAGCTGTATCAGCCCCAGCATTTT
CDR3aa: CASSTGQLYQPQHF

d_gene: NA
v_gene: TRBV5-6
abundance: NA
j_gene: TRBJ1-1
CDR3nt: TGTGCCAGCAGCTTGGCCGGAGAGGCCAGCGGGCTGAACACTGAAGCTTTCTTT
CDR3aa: CASSLAGEASGLNTEAFF

d_gene: TRBD1
v_gene: TRBV5-1
abundance: NA
j_gene: TRBJ1-1
CDR3nt: TGCGCCAGCAGCTTGGAGGGGACAGGCGCTGAAGCTTTCTTT
CDR3aa: CASSLEGTGAEAFF